This T cell receptor beta chain was captured by sequencing in a study of shared clonotypes between healthy human individuals. The study, taken as a whole, reports: Sampling used blood alone; tissue repertoires probably differ.

In regard to this clone: What it binds is not known.

Germline CDR1 MNHNY, CDR2 SVGAGI (reference sequence). Trimming pared 6 bases from V and 3 bases from J, leaving 18 bases between. This CDR3 has 15 amino acids. An assay was performed, and its level was deep. Ten immunoSEQ deep assay plates were used by the authors to sequence unsorted PBMC DNA. TCRdb's table, derived via immunoSEQ multiplex PCR, lists solely in-frame clones and lacks some. The sample consists of 450,000 to 500,000 clones, 70% to 85% of them appearing once. The sample taken for sequencing was PBMCs. The rearrangement uses TRBV6-6 and TRBJ2-7, with a weak D call TRBD1 (6 bases). This sequence originates from a woman aged 40 to 50 in good health. Some clones in this sample may be carry-over from other donors' samples. The DNA of the CDR3 is TGTGCCAGCAGGGGCATTAAAACAGGGAACTACGAGCAGTACTTC. Protein sequence: CASRGIKTGNYEQYF.